This TCR beta chain was documented in a study of T cells in narcolepsy. Study-level results: HCRT-specific and TRIB2-specific autoreactive clonotypes appeared among same-patient CSF and blood CD4+ clonotypes.

Regarding this clone: Its antigen is still unknown.

TCRdb's copy holds only in-frame clones and misses some; the assay was immunoSEQ multiplex PCR. The sample holds over 30,000 clones, approximately 85% seen once. Germline V lookup: CDR1 MDHEN, CDR2 SYDVKM. The V gene end was trimmed by 5 bases and the J gene end by 7 bases; junction bases not matched to a gene: 12. The CDR3 is 17 residues long. The receptor comes from a human donor with narcolepsy. The chain links TRBV28 to TRBJ2-1; 12 bases fit TRBD1. The specimen sequenced was CD45RA- memory CD4+ T cells from PBMCs. CDR3 DNA sequence: TGTGCCAGCAGTCCCGCGGGGGGACAGGGGGCAGGGAATGAGCAGTTCTTC. This sequence encodes CASSPAGGQGAGNEQFF.